This T cell receptor beta chain was sequenced during a study of blood T cell repertoires in COVID-19. Study-wide context: Donors in the United States, Italy and Spain gave samples during acute or convalescent COVID-19.

The assay was immunoSEQ multiplex PCR, and TCRdb's table has in-frame clones only and misses some. Here the sample spans 110,000 to 150,000 clones, around 81% being singletons. Material for sequencing was peripheral blood. This sequence was found in a human donor in a cohort sampled during active COVID-19.

In nucleotides, the CDR3 is TGTGCCAGCAGTTTAAAGTGGGACTACCCCTACGAGCAGTACTTC. Amino acid sequence: CASSLKWDYPYEQYF. This sequence joins TRBV28 and TRBJ2-7, with TRBD2 matching 7 bases. Germline assignment: CDR1 MDHEN and CDR2 SYDVKM. The CDR3 is made up of 15 amino acids. The junction had 6 bases not matched to a gene; V was cut back by 2 bases and J by 2 bases. Full variable domain (remainder filled in from reference TRBV28 and TRBJ2-7): DVKVTQSSRYLVKRTGEKVFLECVQDMDHENMFWYRQDPGLGLRLIYFSYDVKMKEKGDIPEGYSVSREKKERFSLILESASTNQTSMYLCASSLKWDYPYEQYFGPGTRLTVT.